This T cell receptor beta chain was profiled in a study of shared clonotypes between healthy human individuals. Findings and limits, study-wide: It was the few donors that limited the genetic and exposure-history diversity represented.

Every donor, a Caucasian adult, lived in Nashville, Tennessee. Splitting of CD4+ cells produced CD45RA+ naive and CD45RA-negative memory subsets. About this clone itself: The antigen is not known.

This table comes from immunoSEQ multiplex PCR, and its TCRdb copy is limited to in-frame clones, with some not included. Here the sample spans 2,100,000 or so clones, approximately 96% being singletons. The sample consisted of naive CD4+ T cells sorted from blood. Subset denoted: CD45RA+ positively selected. This receptor was obtained from a man aged 18-30 years in good health.

CDR3 amino acids: CASSSESGQGFHEQYF. Written as DNA, the CDR3 is TGTGCCAGCTCTTCGGAGTCGGGACAGGGGTTCCACGAGCAGTACTTC. The chain couples TRBV18 to TRBJ2-7, with 10 bases aligning to TRBD1. The CDR3 has 16 amino acids. J gave up 5 bases and V 6 bases, and 13 bases lay outside the gene matches. Per the germline V gene, CDR1 is KGHSH and CDR2 is LQKENI.